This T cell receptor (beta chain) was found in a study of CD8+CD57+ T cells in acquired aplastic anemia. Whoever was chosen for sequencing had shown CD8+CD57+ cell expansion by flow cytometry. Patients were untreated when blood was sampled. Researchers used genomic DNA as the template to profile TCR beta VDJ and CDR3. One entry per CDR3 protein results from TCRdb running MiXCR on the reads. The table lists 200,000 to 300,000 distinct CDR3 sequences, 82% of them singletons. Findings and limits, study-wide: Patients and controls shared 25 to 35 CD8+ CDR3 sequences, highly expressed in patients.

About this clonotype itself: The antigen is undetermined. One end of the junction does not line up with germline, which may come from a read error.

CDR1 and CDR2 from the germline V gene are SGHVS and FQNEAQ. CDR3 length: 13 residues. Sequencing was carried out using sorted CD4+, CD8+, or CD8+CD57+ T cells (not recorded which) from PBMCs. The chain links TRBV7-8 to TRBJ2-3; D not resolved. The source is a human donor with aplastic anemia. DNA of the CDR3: TGTGCCAGCAGTGACCCGCGCACAGATATAGAGTACTTT. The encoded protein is CASSDPRTDIEYF.